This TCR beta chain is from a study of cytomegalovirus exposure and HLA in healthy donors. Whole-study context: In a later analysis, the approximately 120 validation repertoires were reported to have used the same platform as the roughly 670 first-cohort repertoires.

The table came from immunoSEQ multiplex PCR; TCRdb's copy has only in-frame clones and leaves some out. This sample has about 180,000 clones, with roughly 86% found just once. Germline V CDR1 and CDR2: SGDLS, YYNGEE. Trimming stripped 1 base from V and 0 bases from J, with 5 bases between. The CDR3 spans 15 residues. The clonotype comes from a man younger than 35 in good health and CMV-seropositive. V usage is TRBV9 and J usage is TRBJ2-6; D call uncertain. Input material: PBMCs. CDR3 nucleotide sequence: TGTGCCAGCAGCGTACGAGTCTCTGGGGCCAACGTCCTGACTTTC. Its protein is CASSVRVSGANVLTF.